These 18 T cell receptor beta chains were sequenced from one sample in a study of identical twins. TCRdb itself ran the 5' RACE reads through MiXCR, one entry per CDR3 protein. In the table there are approximately 500,000 distinct CDR3 sequences, 24% of which are singletons. This same sample was also taken into another study, of T cells expressing NK-cell markers.

The sample was CD4+ T cells sorted from blood. These receptors were collected from a woman younger than 35 in good health.

This clonotype was observed a handful of times. V is TRBV5-1 and J is TRBJ2-1, with D maybe TRBD2 (5 bases). This CDR3 comprises 16 residues. The germline CDR1 and CDR2 sequences are SGHRS and YFSETQ. V lost 6 bases and J lost 8, with 24 bases in between. The CDR3 loop is CASTKQPGSGLDEQFF. CDR3 DNA: TGCGCCAGCACCAAACAACCGGGATCGGGCCTCGATGAGCAGTTCTTC.

The chain recombines TRBV5-1 with TRBJ1-1, with no clear D. Germline assignment: CDR1 SGHRS and CDR2 YFSETQ. V lost 5 bases and J 0 bases, leaving 11 bases between the germline ends. The CDR3 spans 14 residues. As DNA, the CDR3 is TGCGCCAGCAGGTCGCGGGCCTTGAACACTGAAGCTTTCTTT. It yields the protein CASRSRALNTEAFF.

This clonotype was recorded a few times. The rearrangement uses TRBV5-1 and TRBJ2-7, with D perhaps given as TRBD1 or TRBD2 (5 bases each). The V end was cut by 2 bases, the J end by 5 bases, with 26 bases between. CDR1 and CDR2 from the germline V gene are SGHRS and YFSETQ. The CDR3 has 18 amino acids. The CDR3 spells CASSFFLPGPGRDHEQYF. The CDR3 DNA sequence: TGCGCCAGCAGCTTCTTCCTCCCCGGTCCCGGCAGGGACCACGAGCAGTACTTC.

This chain links TRBV7-9 with TRBJ2-1, with TRBD2 identical over 7 bases. The CDR3 is 16 residues long. Germline CDR1 SEHNR, CDR2 FQNEAQ (reference sequence). V was clipped by 2 bases and J by 5 bases; unmatched bases: 9. The CDR3 DNA follows: TGTGCCAGCAGCTTATGGCGCGGGAGCGGTAACAATGAGCAGTTCTTC. This codes for CASSLWRGSGNNEQFF.

This rearrangement joins TRBV7-2 to TRBJ2-1, with TRBD2 identical over 13 bases. Trimming removed 5 bases from V and 11 bases from J; junction bases left unmatched: 6. The germline V gene has CDR1 SGHTA and CDR2 FQGNSA. The CDR3 extends over 14 amino acids. CDR3 coding DNA: TGTGCCAGCAGCGTAGGGACTAGCGGGATGCAGCAGTTCTTC. Amino acid sequence: CASSVGTSGMQQFF.

This clonotype was counted only a few times. V gene TRBV12-3 or TRBV12-4 combines with J gene TRBJ1-2; D is unresolved. This CDR3 comprises 14 residues. Trimming stripped 5 bases from V and 4 bases from J, with 14 bases between. The CDR3 here is CASSTHRIVYGYTF. CDR3 sequence (DNA): TGTGCCAGCAGTACACACCGGATAGTCTATGGCTACACCTTC.

The rearrangement uses TRBV29-1 and TRBJ2-7; 7 bases map to TRBD2. The CDR3 extends over 13 amino acids. The junction had 4 bases not matched to a gene; V was cut back by 1 base and J by 4 bases. Germline values: CDR1 SQVTM, CDR2 ANQGSEA. CDR3 nucleotides: TGCAGCGTTGAAGCGGGGGGAGGGTACGAGCAGTACTTC. Residues: CSVEAGGGYEQYF.

V is TRBV2 and J is TRBJ1-5; D may be TRBD1 (5 bases). CDR1 is SNHLY and CDR2 is FYNNEI in the germline V gene. This CDR3 region has 15 residues. V lost 8 bases and J 1 base, leaving 15 bases between the germline ends. The CDR3 here is CASRWGWGSNQPQHF. The DNA for the CDR3 is TGTGCCAGCCGCTGGGGGTGGGGAAGCAATCAGCCCCAGCATTTT.

This clonotype came up a few times. V gene TRBV21-1 combines with J gene TRBJ2-1; the table gives TRBD2 as D, unverified against the DNA. TRBV21-1 is marked as a pseudogene. The CDR3 is made up of 16 amino acids. The CDR3 DNA follows: TGTGCCAGCCGGTCATCTAGCGGGAGGTTCTACAATGAGCAGTTCTTC. It encodes CASRSSSGRFYNEQFF.

This chain connects TRBV18 to TRBJ1-4, with TRBD1 as a possible D gene (5 bases). CDR3 length: 15 amino acids. From germline, CDR1 is KGHSH and CDR2 LQKENI. Trimming stripped 3 bases from V and 2 bases from J, with 10 bases between. CDR3 protein: CASSPLAGTNEKLFF. The CDR3 DNA reads TGTGCCAGCTCACCCCTTGCAGGGACTAATGAAAAACTGTTTTTT.

This clonotype was detected only a few times. CDR3 in amino acids: CASRKDRGRDTQYF. The CDR3 nucleotides read TGCGCCAGCAGGAAGGACAGGGGTCGCGATACGCAGTATTTT. V and J are TRBV5-1 and TRBJ2-3, with 9 bases lining up with TRBD1. The V and J ends lost 5 bases and 6 bases, in that order; junction bases with no gene match: 7. The CDR3 spans 14 residues. The germline CDR1 and CDR2 sequences are SGHRS and YFSETQ. The full variable domain, with the rest looked up from reference TRBV5-1 and TRBJ2-3, is KAGVTQTPRYLIKTRGQQVTLSCSPISGHRSVSWYQQTPGQGLQFLFEYFSETQRNKGNFPGRFSGRQFSNSRSEMNVSTLELGDSALYLCASRKDRGRDTQYFGPGTRLTVL.

The chain combines TRBV12-3 or TRBV12-4 with TRBJ2-1; no definite D call. V was clipped by 5 bases and J by 6 bases, with 11 bases between them. The CDR3 runs 13 residues. CDR3 coding DNA: TGTGCCAGCAGTGAATGGTCGGGCAATGAGCAGTTCTTC. Residues: CASSEWSGNEQFF.

CDR3 in DNA: TGCAGCGTTGAAGGAGGCGTCTATGGCTACACCTTC. Translation: CSVEGGVYGYTF. V gene TRBV29-1 combines with J gene TRBJ1-2; D ambiguous. The CDR3 has 12 residues. V was shortened by 1 base and J by 4 bases, with 7 bases between the two germline ends. Per the germline V gene, CDR1 is SQVTM and CDR2 is ANQGSEA. Using reference TRBV29-1 and TRBJ1-2 for the parts outside the CDR3, the full variable domain is SAVISQKPSRDICQRGTSLTIQCQVDSQVTMMFWYRQQPGQSLTLIATANQGSEATYESGFVIDKFPISRPNLTFSTLTVSNMSPEDSSIYLCSVEGGVYGYTFGSGTRLTVV.

The chain links TRBV10-3 to TRBJ1-3; D is ambiguous. The CDR3 extends over 15 amino acids. The germline V and J ends were trimmed by 0 bases and 3 bases, with 9 bases remaining between them. Germline V CDR1 and CDR2: ENHRY, SYGVKD. CDR3 sequence (DNA): TGTGCCATCAGTGAGTCGTACAGTGGTGGAAACACCATATATTTT. Translating gives CAISESYSGGNTIYF.

V is TRBV28 and J is TRBJ2-7, with D unclear. The CDR3 consists of 15 residues. Germline assignment: CDR1 MDHEN and CDR2 SYDVKM. The V end was cut by 2 bases, the J end by 0 bases, with 11 bases between. The DNA for the CDR3 is TGTGCCAGCAGTTTACTCCGGCCGGTCTCCTACGAGCAGTACTTC. As protein: CASSLLRPVSYEQYF.

The chain is built from TRBV29-1 and TRBJ1-1; weak D call: TRBD1 (5 bases). Trimming shortened V by 3 bases and J by 4 bases, and 15 bases separated the two germline ends. Germline CDR1 SQVTM, CDR2 ANQGSEA. This CDR3 has 14 amino acids. The CDR3 DNA reads TGCAGCGTTGAGGGGGGGACGGTTGGCACTGAAGCTTTCTTT. This encodes CSVEGGTVGTEAFF.

This clonotype showed up just a few times. The chain carries TRBV25-1 and TRBJ2-5; 9 positions agree with TRBD1. CDR1 and CDR2 (germline): MGHDK, SYGVNS. With V trimmed by 3 bases and J by 0 bases, 2 bases remained unmatched. The CDR3 runs to 15 residues. CDR3 amino acids: CASSEGTGYQETQYF. CDR3 coding DNA: TGTGCCAGCAGTGAGGGGACAGGGTACCAAGAGACCCAGTACTTC.

This clonotype has only a few counts. This CDR3 is CASSLPPGEQYF. Here the CDR3 DNA reads TGTGCCAGCAGTCTGCCTCCGGGGGAGCAGTACTTC. The chain employs TRBV12-3 or TRBV12-4 and TRBJ2-7; D might be TRBD2 (5 bases). The V end lost 5 bases, the J end lost 7 bases, and 12 bases lay between the germline ends. This CDR3 is built from 12 residues.